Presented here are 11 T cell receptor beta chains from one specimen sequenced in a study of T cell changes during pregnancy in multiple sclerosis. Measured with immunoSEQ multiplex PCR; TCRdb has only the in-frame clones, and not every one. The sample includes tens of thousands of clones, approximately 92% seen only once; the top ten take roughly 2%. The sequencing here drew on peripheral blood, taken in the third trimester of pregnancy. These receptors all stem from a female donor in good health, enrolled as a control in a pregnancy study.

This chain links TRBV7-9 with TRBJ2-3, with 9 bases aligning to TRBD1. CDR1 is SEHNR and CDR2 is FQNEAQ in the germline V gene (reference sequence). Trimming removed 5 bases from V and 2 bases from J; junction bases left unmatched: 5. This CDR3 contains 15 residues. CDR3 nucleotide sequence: TGTGCCAGCAGCCGTGGACAGGGGAACACAGATACGCAGTATTTT. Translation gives CASSRGQGNTDTQYF. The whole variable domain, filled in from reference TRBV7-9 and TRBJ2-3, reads DTGVSQNPRHKITKRGQNVTFRCDPISEHNRLYWYRQTLGQGPEFLTYFQNEAQLEKSRLLSDRFSAERPKGSFSTLEIQRTEQGDSAMYLCASSRGQGNTDTQYFGPGTRLTVL.

The CDR3 region is CASSPVAGLAGLTDTQYF. The CDR3 coding sequence is TGTGCCAGCAGCCCGGTGGCAGGACTAGCGGGCCTCACAGATACGCAGTATTTT. This chain joins TRBV5-4 and TRBJ2-3; TRBD2 agrees at 11 bases. Germline CDR1 SGHNT, CDR2 YYREEE (reference sequence). The V segment lost 4 bases and the J segment 2 bases; nucleotides outside the gene matches: 12. The CDR3 length is 18 residues.

CDR3 sequence (DNA): TGTGCCAGCTCACCCCACCGGAGGCCGCAGTTCTTC. Its protein product is CASSPHRRPQFF. V is TRBV18 and J is TRBJ2-1; the D gene is possibly TRBD2 (5 bases). The CDR3 consists of 12 residues. The germline V and J ends were trimmed by 3 bases and 12 bases, with 12 bases remaining between them. Looked up from germline, CDR1 is KGHSH and CDR2 is LQKENI. The full variable domain, in which reference TRBV18 and TRBJ2-1 provide the parts outside the CDR3, is NAGVMQNPRHLVRRRGQEARLRCSPMKGHSHVYWYRQLPEEGLKFMVYLQKENIIDESGMPKERFSAEFPKEGPSILRIQQVVRGDSAAYFCASSPHRRPQFFGPGTRLTVL.

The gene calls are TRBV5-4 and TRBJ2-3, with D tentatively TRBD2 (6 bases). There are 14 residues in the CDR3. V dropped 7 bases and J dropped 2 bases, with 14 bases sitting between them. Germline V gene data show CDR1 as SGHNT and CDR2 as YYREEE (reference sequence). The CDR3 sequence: CASSLGGTTDTQYF. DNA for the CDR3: TGTGCCAGCTCGTTGGGCGGGACCACAGATACGCAGTATTTT.

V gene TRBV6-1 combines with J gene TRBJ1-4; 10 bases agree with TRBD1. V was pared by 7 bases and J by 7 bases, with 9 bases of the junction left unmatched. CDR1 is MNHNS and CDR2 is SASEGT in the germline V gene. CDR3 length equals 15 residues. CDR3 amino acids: CASTSGDRGREKLFF. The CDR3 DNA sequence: TGTGCCAGCACATCCGGAGACAGGGGGCGTGAAAAACTGTTTTTT.

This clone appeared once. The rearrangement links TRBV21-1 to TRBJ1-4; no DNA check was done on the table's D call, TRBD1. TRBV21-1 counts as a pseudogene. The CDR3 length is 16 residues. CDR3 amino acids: CASSSILGQGREKLFF. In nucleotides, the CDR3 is TGTGCCAGCAGCAGCATCTTGGGACAGGGACGTGAAAAACTGTTTTTT.

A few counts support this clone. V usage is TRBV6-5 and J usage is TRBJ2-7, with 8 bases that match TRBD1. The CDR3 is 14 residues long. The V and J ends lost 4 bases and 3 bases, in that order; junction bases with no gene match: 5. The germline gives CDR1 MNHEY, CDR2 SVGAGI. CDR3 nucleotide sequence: TGTGCCAGCAGTTTATACAGGGGGTACTACGAGCAGTACTTC. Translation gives CASSLYRGYYEQYF.

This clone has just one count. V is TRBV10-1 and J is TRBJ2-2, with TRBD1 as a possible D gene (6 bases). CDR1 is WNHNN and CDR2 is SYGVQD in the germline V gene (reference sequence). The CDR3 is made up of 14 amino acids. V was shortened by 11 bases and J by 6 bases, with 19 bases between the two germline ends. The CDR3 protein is CALSSRGSAGELFF. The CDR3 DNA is TGCGCCCTTAGCAGTAGGGGGAGCGCCGGGGAGCTGTTTTTT.

CDR3 coding DNA: TGTGCCAGCCGACTAGCGGGAGGAGATACGCAGTATTTT. This codes for CASRLAGGDTQYF. This rearrangement joins TRBV6-5 to TRBJ2-3, with 13 bases identical to TRBD2. The V gene end was trimmed by 8 bases and the J gene end by 5 bases; junction bases not matched to a gene: 1. The CDR3 is 13 residues long. Germline assignment: CDR1 MNHEY and CDR2 SVGAGI.

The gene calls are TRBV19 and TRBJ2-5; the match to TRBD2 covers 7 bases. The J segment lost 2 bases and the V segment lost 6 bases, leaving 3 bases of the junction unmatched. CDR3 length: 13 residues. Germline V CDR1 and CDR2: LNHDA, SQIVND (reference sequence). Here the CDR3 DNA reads TGTGCCAGTAGCACTAGCGTACAAGAGACCCAGTACTTC. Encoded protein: CASSTSVQETQYF.

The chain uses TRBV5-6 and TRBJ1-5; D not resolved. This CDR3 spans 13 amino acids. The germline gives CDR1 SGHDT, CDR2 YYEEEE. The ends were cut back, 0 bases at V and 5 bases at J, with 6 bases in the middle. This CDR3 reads CASSLVGYQPQHF. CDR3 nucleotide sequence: TGTGCCAGCAGCTTGGTCGGGTATCAGCCCCAGCATTTT.